What follows are 9 T cell receptor beta chains derived from one specimen sequenced in a study of blood T cell repertoires in COVID-19. Assay used: immunoSEQ multiplex PCR; TCRdb lists only in-frame clones, some missing. The data contain around 120,000 clones, 83% of them seen just once; the ten biggest clones take up around 5.6%. The specimen sequenced was peripheral blood. The receptors originated from an elderly man with active or convalescent COVID-19.

The rearrangement joins TRBV7-2 to TRBJ1-2; possibly TRBD1 for D (6 bases). V lost 4 bases and J 5 bases, leaving 17 bases between the germline ends. Germline V gene lookup returns CDR1 SGHTA and CDR2 FQGNSA. This CDR3 spans 15 amino acids. Here the CDR3 reads CASSSRGRVEYGYTF. The CDR3 DNA reads as TGTGCCAGCAGCTCCAGGGGCAGGGTAGAATATGGCTACACCTTC.

J is TRBJ1-1 and V is TRBV19; TRBD1 matches at 7 bases. CDR3 length equals 18 residues. Germline CDR1 and CDR2: LNHDA and SQIVND (reference sequence). Unmatched junction bases numbered 16, after V lost 3 bases and J lost 3 bases. The CDR3 region is CASSILDRTNLRDTEAFF. In nucleotides, the CDR3 is TGTGCCAGTAGTATCTTGGACAGGACCAACTTAAGGGACACTGAAGCTTTCTTT.

The CDR3 DNA follows: TGCGCCAGCAGCCTTGGACAGGGGGTTAGTGCAGATACGCAGTATTTT. Translated: CASSLGQGVSADTQYF. This sequence joins TRBV4-3 and TRBJ2-3, with 10 bases aligning to TRBD1. Germline-derived CDR1 and CDR2 are LGHNA and YSLEER. V lost 4 bases to trimming and J lost 4 bases; unmatched junction nucleotides: 8. CDR3 length equals 16 residues.

This rearrangement joins TRBV7-2 to TRBJ2-2, with unresolved D. Looked up from germline, CDR1 is SGHTA and CDR2 is FQGNSA. The CDR3 covers 13 residues. The V and J ends lost 5 bases and 1 base respectively, with 5 bases between them. The DNA of the CDR3 is TGTGCCAGCAGCCGAGAGAACACCGGGGAGCTGTTTTTT. Translation: CASSRENTGELFF.

The chain couples TRBV7-9 to TRBJ1-1; 9 bases align to TRBD1. The CDR3 consists of 15 residues. The V and J ends lost 6 bases and 4 bases, in that order; junction bases with no gene match: 9. Germline CDR1 is SEHNR and CDR2 is FQNEAQ (reference sequence). The CDR3, as DNA: TGTGCCAGCAGACGGGACAGGGATTTGGGCACTGAAGCTTTCTTT. Its translation is CASRRDRDLGTEAFF. The full variable domain, with the rest looked up from reference TRBV7-9 and TRBJ1-1, is DTGVSQNPRHKITKRGQNVTFRCDPISEHNRLYWYRQTLGQGPEFLTYFQNEAQLEKSRLLSDRFSAERPKGSFSTLEIQRTEQGDSAMYLCASRRDRDLGTEAFFGQGTRLTVV.

This clone was counted once. This rearrangement joins TRBV7-2 to TRBJ2-6, with TRBD1 identical over 10 bases. This CDR3 is 18 amino acids long. The V gene end was trimmed by 5 bases and the J gene end by 0 bases; junction bases not matched to a gene: 7. In germline, CDR1 is SGHTA, CDR2 FQGNSA. CDR3 residues: CASSRTGTGVSGANVLTF. CDR3 sequence (DNA): TGTGCCAGCAGCAGAACCGGGACAGGGGTCTCTGGGGCCAACGTCCTGACTTTC.

This clone was counted between two and nine times. The gene calls are TRBV2 and TRBJ1-3; D uncertain. Germline values: CDR1 SNHLY, CDR2 FYNNEI. This CDR3 is built from 12 residues. CDR3 in amino acids: CATGSSGNTIYF. CDR3 coding DNA: TGTGCTACGGGGTCCTCTGGAAACACCATATATTTT.

This clone was counted a single time. V usage is TRBV15 and J usage is TRBJ2-5; weak D call: TRBD2 (6 bases). The CDR3 runs to 14 residues. The germline V gene encodes CDR1 LNHNV and CDR2 YYDKDF (reference sequence). V shed 8 bases and J shed 5 bases, with 18 bases lying between them. The CDR3 reads CATSTRVAGETQYF. CDR3 DNA: TGTGCCACCTCCACCCGGGTCGCGGGGGAGACCCAGTACTTC.

The J gene is TRBJ2-5, the V gene TRBV19, with 10 bases that match TRBD1. CDR1 is LNHDA, CDR2 SQIVND, per germline (reference sequence). Trimming took 3 bases from V and 5 from J; bases not matched to a gene: 6. The CDR3 is 15 residues long. The CDR3 nucleotides are TGTGCCAGTAGTATGGGCGGACAGGGGGGGGAGACCCAGTACTTC. Its translation is CASSMGGQGGETQYF.